Following are 6 T cell receptor beta chains from one sample sequenced in a study of tumor-infiltrating lymphocytes in localized non-small cell lung cancer. Generated by immunoSEQ multiplex PCR, the TCRdb table keeps only in-frame clones and is missing some. This table holds 7,000 or so clones, 74% found once. Material: uninvolved lung tissue not adjacent to the tumor. Source of these receptors: a human donor with non-small cell lung cancer.

The rearrangement joins TRBV6-5 to TRBJ2-7, with D perhaps matching TRBD2 (5 bases). The germline V and J ends were trimmed by 0 bases and 1 base, with 10 bases remaining between them. CDR3 length equals 15 residues. CDR1 is MNHEY, CDR2 SVGAGI, per germline. The CDR3 spells CASSYSGDGSYEQYF. The CDR3 bases are TGTGCCAGCAGTTACTCGGGAGACGGGTCCTACGAGCAGTACTTC.

The V and J genes are TRBV9 and TRBJ2-7; the D is unclear. V lost 4 bases to trimming and J lost 0 bases, with 2 bases between them. The CDR3 contains 11 residues. Germline values: CDR1 SGDLS, CDR2 YYNGEE. The CDR3 loop is CASSSSYEQYF. CDR3 coding DNA: TGTGCCAGCAGCTCCTCCTACGAGCAGTACTTC. The full variable domain, completed using reference TRBV9 and TRBJ2-7, is DSGVTQTPKHLITATGQRVTLRCSPRSGDLSVYWYQQSLDQGLQFLIQYYNGEERAKGNILERFSAQQFPDLHSELNLSSLELGDSALYFCASSSSYEQYFGPGTRLTVT.

J is TRBJ2-1 and V is TRBV19, with D unclear. The CDR3 is 12 residues long. Germline V gene sequence: CDR1 LNHDA, CDR2 SQIVND (reference sequence). The ends were cut back, 6 bases at V and 4 bases at J, with 7 bases in the middle. The CDR3 region is CASRESYNEQFF. CDR3 sequence (DNA): TGTGCCAGTAGGGAAAGTTACAATGAGCAGTTCTTC.

In DNA form, the CDR3 reads TGTGCCAGTAGTATCCAAGGACAGCAAGAAAAACTGTTTTTT. It codes for CASSIQGQQEKLFF. V and J are TRBV19 and TRBJ1-4, with a possible D match to TRBD1 (6 bases). With 3 bases removed from V and 8 bases from J, the gap between germline ends came to 13 bases. The CDR3 contains 14 residues. Germline loops: CDR1 LNHDA, CDR2 SQIVND (reference sequence). The variable domain in full, with the rest retrieved from reference TRBV19 and TRBJ1-4, is DGGITQSPKYLFRKEGQNVTLSCEQNLNHDAMYWYRQDPGQGLRLIYYSQIVNDFQKGDIAEGYSVSREKKESFPLTVTSAQKNPTAFYLCASSIQGQQEKLFFGSGTQLSVL.

The chain carries TRBV4-3 and TRBJ1-1; D is unresolved. The CDR3 covers 13 residues. Trimming removed 2 bases from V and 1 base from J, with 5 bases in between. Germline V gene lookup returns CDR1 LGHNA and CDR2 YSLEER. In nucleotides, the CDR3 is TGCGCCAGCAGCCAAACTGGGAACACTGAAGCTTTCTTT. This gives the protein CASSQTGNTEAFF.

The chain uses TRBV6-5 and TRBJ2-1; possible D gene TRBD2, 5 bases. Deletions cut 0 bases from V and 4 bases from J, with 13 bases between. The CDR3 runs to 16 residues. Per the germline V gene, CDR1 is MNHEY and CDR2 is SVGAGI. The CDR3 DNA sequence: TGTGCCAGCAGTTACTCAGCGGACCCTCCGTACAATGAGCAGTTCTTC. It encodes CASSYSADPPYNEQFF.